This TCR beta chain is drawn from a study of identifying expanded T cells in peripheral blood. This clone has just one count. Repertoires were generated with immunoSEQ multiplex PCR, while TCRdb's copy carries only in-frame clones and drops some. The sample comprises 75,000 to 95,000 clones, about 85% of which are singletons, and around 4% rests with the top ten. The sequencing input was blood. The source is a person between 18 and 75 years old in good health.

CDR3 DNA: TGTGCCAGCAGCTTAGGCCTGGGACAGCGTCTCTATGGCTACACCTTC. Protein product: CASSLGLGQRLYGYTF. The genes are TRBV7-2 and TRBJ1-2, with 7 bases identical to TRBD1. V was clipped by 1 base and J by 4 bases; unmatched bases: 9. There are 16 residues in the CDR3. Germline values: CDR1 SGHTA, CDR2 FQGNSA. Full variable domain (remainder filled in from reference TRBV7-2 and TRBJ1-2): GAGVSQSPSNKVTEKGKDVELRCDPISGHTALYWYRQSLGQGLEFLIYFQGNSAPDKSGLPSDRFSAERTGGSVSTLTIQRTQQEDSAVYLCASSLGLGQRLYGYTFGSGTRLTVV.